Given below is one T cell receptor (beta chain) in context. Its target is unknown. This sample was included in a study of OX40 agonist ivuxolimab in advanced cancers. Study outcomes and limitations: On average, a greater number of expanded clones characterised CD8+ T cells relative to CD4+.

Libraries were prepared by immunoSEQ multiplex PCR; TCRdb keeps only in-frame clonotypes and omits some of them. The sample carries about 68,000 clones, 70% to 85% recorded once. Prior autoimmune disease or systemic immunosuppression barred patients. The receptor's source is an adult with an advanced solid tumor such as melanoma, head and neck, liver or kidney cancer. Sample: CD4+ or CD8+ T cells sorted from blood, taken in a trial of the OX40 agonist ivuxolimab.

DNA of the CDR3: TGTGCCAGCAGCTTGGTAACGGGACAGGGCTACGAGCAGTACTTC. It codes for CASSLVTGQGYEQYF. V is TRBV11-2 and J is TRBJ2-7; 9 bases map to TRBD1. The length of the CDR3 is 15 residues. Germline-derived CDR1 and CDR2 are SGHAT and FQNNGV. V lost 3 bases and J lost 3; bases outside the gene matches: 6.